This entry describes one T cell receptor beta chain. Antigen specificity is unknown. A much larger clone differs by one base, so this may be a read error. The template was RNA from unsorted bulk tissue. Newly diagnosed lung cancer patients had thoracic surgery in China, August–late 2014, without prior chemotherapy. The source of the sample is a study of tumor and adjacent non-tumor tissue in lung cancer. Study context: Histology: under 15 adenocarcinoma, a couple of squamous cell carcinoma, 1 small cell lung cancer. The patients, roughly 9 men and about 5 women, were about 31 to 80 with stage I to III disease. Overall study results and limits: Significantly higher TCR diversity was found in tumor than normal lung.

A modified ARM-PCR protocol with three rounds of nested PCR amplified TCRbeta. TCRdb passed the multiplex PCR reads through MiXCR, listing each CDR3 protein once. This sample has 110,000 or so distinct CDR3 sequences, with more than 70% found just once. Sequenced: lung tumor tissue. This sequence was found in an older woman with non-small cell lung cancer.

CDR3 residues: CVSSQGDRGGYTF. CDR3 coding DNA: TGTGTCAGCAGCCAAGGGGATCGTGGGGGCTACACCTTC. The chain links TRBV4-2 to TRBJ1-2; possible D gene TRBD1, 5 bases. Germline values: CDR1 LGHNA, CDR2 YNFKEQ. The CDR3 length is 13 residues.